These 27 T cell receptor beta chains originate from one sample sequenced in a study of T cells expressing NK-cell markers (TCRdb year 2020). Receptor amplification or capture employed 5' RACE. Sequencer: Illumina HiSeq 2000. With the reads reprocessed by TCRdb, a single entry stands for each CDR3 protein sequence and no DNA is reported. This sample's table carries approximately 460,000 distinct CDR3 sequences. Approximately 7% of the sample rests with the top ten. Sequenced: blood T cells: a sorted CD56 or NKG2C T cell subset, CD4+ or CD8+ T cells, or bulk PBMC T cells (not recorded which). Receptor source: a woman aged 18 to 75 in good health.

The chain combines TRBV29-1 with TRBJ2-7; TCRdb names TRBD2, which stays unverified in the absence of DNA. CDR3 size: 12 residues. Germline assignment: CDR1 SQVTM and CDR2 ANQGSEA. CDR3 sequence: CSVGGPTYEQYF.

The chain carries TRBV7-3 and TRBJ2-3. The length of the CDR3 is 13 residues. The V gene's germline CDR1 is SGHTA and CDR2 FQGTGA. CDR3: CASSPQPTDTQYF.

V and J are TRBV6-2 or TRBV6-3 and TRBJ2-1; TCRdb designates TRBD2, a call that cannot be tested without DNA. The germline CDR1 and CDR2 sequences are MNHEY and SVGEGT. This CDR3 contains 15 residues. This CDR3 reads CASSWVEGWMNEQFF.

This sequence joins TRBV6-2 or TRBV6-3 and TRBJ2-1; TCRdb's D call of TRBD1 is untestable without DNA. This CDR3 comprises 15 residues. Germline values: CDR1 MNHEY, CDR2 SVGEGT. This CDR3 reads CASSRDTSSYNEQFF.

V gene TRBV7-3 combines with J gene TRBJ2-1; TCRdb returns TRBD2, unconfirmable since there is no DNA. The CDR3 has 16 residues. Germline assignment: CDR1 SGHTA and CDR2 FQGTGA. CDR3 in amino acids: CASSSGAGAEYNEQFF.

CDR3 in amino acids: CASSLGGASYEQYF. This chain joins TRBV7-2 and TRBJ2-7; with no DNA, the TCRdb D assignment of TRBD1 cannot be verified. Germline CDR1 is SGHTA and CDR2 is FQGNSA. The CDR3 runs to 14 residues.

The CDR3 sequence: CASSPRDSDNQFF. The chain links TRBV7-9 to TRBJ2-1; the D gene TCRdb calls, TRBD2, cannot be checked with no DNA. Germline V CDR1 and CDR2: SEHNR, FQNEAQ (reference sequence). The CDR3 has 13 residues.

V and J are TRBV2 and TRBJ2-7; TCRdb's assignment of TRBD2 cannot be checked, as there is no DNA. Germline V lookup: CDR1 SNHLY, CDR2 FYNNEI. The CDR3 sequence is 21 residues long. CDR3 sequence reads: CASSGTGLLAGVKDQGYEQYF. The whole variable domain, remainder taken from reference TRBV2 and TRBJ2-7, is EPEVTQTPSHQVTQMGQEVILRCVPISNHLYFYWYRQILGQKVEFLVSFYNNEISEKSEIFDDQFSVERPDGSNFTLKIRSTKLEDSAMYFCASSGTGLLAGVKDQGYEQYFGPGTRLTVT.

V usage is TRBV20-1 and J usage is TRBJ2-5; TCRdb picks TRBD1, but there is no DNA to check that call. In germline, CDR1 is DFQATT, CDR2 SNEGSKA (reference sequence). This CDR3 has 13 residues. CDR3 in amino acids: CSARTGADAYLYF.

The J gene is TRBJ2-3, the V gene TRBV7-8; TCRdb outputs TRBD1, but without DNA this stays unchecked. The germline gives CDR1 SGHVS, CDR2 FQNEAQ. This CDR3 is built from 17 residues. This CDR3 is CASSLEPGPWGTDTQYF.

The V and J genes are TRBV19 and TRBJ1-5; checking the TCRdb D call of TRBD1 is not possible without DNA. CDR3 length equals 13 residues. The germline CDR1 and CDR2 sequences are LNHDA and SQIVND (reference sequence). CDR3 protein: CASSMSGAQPQHF.

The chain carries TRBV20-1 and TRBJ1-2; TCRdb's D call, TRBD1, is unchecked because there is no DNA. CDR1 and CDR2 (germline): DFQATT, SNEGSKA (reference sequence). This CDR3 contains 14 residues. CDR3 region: CSAPGGAALYGYTF.

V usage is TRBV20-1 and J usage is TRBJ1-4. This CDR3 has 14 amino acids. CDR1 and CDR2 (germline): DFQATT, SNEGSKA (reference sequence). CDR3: CSADSGSLGEKLFF.

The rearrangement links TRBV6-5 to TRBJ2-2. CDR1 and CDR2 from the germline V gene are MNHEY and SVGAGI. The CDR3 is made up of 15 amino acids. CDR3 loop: CASSYVGGYTGELFF.

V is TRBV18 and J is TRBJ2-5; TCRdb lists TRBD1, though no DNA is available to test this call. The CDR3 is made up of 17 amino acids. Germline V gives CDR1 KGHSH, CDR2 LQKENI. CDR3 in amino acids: CASSPGQGSGRTETQYF.

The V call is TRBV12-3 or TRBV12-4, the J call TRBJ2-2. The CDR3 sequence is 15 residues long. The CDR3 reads CASSPGLSNTGELFF.

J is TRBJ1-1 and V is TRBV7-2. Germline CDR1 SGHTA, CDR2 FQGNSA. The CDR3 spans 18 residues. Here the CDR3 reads CASSLARFGQTMNTEAFF.

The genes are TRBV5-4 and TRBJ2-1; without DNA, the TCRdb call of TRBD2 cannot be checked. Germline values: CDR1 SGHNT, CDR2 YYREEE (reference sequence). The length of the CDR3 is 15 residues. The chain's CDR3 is CASSPGLAVYNEQFF.

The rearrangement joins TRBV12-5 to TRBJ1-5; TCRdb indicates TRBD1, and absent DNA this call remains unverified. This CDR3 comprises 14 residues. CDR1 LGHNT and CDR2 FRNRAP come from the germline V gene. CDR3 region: CASGYSGIDQPQHF.

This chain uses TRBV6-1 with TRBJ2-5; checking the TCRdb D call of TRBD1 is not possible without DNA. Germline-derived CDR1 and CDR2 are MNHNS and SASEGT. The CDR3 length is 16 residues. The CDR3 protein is CASRTTGGVGQETQYF.

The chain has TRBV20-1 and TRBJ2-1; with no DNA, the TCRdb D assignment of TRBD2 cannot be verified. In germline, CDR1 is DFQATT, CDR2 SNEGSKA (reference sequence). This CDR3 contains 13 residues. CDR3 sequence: CSATQTSVGEQFF.

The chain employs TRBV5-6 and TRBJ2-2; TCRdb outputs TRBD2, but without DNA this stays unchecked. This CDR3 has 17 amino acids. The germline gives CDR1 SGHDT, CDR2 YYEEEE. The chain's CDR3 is CASSDIPAGGPTGELFF.

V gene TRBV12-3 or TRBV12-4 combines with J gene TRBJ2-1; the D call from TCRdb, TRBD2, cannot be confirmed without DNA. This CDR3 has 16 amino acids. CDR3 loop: CASSLDLAGPYNEQFF.

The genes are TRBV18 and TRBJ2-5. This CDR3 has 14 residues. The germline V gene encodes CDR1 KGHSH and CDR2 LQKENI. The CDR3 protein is CASSPRDYIETQYF. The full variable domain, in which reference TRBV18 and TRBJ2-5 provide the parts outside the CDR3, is NAGVMQNPRHLVRRRGQEARLRCSPMKGHSHVYWYRQLPEEGLKFMVYLQKENIIDESGMPKERFSAEFPKEGPSILRIQQVVRGDSAAYFCASSPRDYIETQYFGPGTRLLVL.

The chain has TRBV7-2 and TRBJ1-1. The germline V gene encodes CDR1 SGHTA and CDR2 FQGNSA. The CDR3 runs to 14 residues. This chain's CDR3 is CASSSGRLNTEAFF.

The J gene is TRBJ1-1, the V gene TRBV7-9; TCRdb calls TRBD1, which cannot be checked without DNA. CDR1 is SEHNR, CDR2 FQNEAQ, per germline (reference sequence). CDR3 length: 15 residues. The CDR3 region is CASSFQGPSGTEAFF.

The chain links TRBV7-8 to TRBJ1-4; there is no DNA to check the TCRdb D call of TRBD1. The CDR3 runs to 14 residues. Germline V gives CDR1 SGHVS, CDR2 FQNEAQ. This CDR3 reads CASSLALQGEKLFF.